A selection of T cell receptor beta chains follows, all from one sample in a study of Siglec-9 on CD8 T cells in melanoma. TCRdb's copy holds only in-frame clones and misses some; the assay was immunoSEQ multiplex PCR. The sample has 25,000 to 35,000 clones, 80% seen once; the top ten hold roughly 6%. What was sequenced was Siglec-9- CD8+ T cells sorted from blood. The source of these receptors is a human donor in good health. Each CDR3 is given with its conserved first and last residue. The order of the fields is J gene, clone size, V gene, CDR3 protein. The size of a clone is reported for some rows only, either as once, few or many, or as a class for expanded clones.

>TRBJ2-7|-|TRBV29-1
CSARTGASYEQYF
>TRBJ2-7|-|TRBV4-1
CASSQTASSYEQYF
>TRBJ1-1|-|TRBV19
CASDGRLNTEAFF
>TRBJ2-7|-|TRBV7-3
CASSPTGSPYEQYF
>TRBJ1-2|-|TRBV12-5
CASGLGFLDYGYTF
>TRBJ1-1|-|TRBV6-5
CASGDTGGTEAFF
>TRBJ1-5|few|TRBV11-2
CASSLVAASNQPQHF
>TRBJ2-3|-|TRBV5-1
CASSLEFTDTQYF
>TRBJ2-1|-|TRBV9
CASSDRTSGGLGSNEQFF
>TRBJ2-7|-|TRBV5-8
CASSLEPRPYEQYF
>TRBJ1-1|-|TRBV29-1
CSVEARSVRGQGNTEAFF
>TRBJ2-7|-|TRBV27
CASSQRAVQWEQYF
>TRBJ1-1|few|TRBV19
CASRPGPFEAFF
>TRBJ2-3|-|TRBV9
CASSVEGQGEDTQYF
>TRBJ2-3|-|TRBV27
CASGDIVDTQYF
>TRBJ1-1|-|TRBV28
CASSRGSGNTEAFF
>TRBJ2-5|-|TRBV7-9
CASSPRGLVEQETQYF
>TRBJ2-7|-|TRBV6-6
CASSWAGGSYEQYF
>TRBJ2-1|-|TRBV27
CASSLSLAGAINEQFF
>TRBJ1-2|-|TRBV28
CASSLMGAGGYTF
>TRBJ2-1|-|TRBV7-7
CASSVEGARNEQFF
>TRBJ1-1|-|TRBV6-1
CASSEDWDTSLGAFF
>TRBJ2-4|once|TRBV28
CASSWRGAKNIQYF
>TRBJ2-3|-|TRBV7-8
CASSFWRSGNADTQYF
>TRBJ1-2|-|TRBV9
CASSVGDTLYGYTF
>TRBJ2-5|-|TRBV19
CASSILGQDQETQYF
>TRBJ1-4|medium-sized|TRBV7-9
CASSLFGRGTLNEKLFF
>TRBJ2-6|-|TRBV11-1
CASSLLGGANVLTF
>TRBJ2-1|-|TRBV7-3
CASSLGVGNEQFF
>TRBJ1-1|-|TRBV19
CASSLPWTRRVTEAFF
>TRBJ2-5|-|TRBV6-5
CASSSDSQETQYF
>TRBJ2-4|-|TRBV7-9
CASAGPEKAKNIQYF
>TRBJ2-4|-|TRBV5-8
CASSFGQKNIQYF
>TRBJ2-7|once|TRBV6-6
CASSLMDRSYEQYF
>TRBJ2-2|-|TRBV7-9
CASSRTDLGGELFF
>TRBJ1-1|-|TRBV5-6
CASSLRGWLDTEAFF
>TRBJ2-5|-|TRBV4-2
CASSQQNQETQYF
>TRBJ1-2|-|TRBV28
CASSPTRHRPVANYGYTF
>TRBJ2-4|-|TRBV27
CASSTLMGDRGPNIQYF
>TRBJ2-1|-|TRBV29-1
CSARTSGGRSYNEQFF
>TRBJ1-3|-|TRBV9
CASSATTGRNTIYF
>TRBJ1-5|-|TRBV19
CASSTAIGGPQHF
>TRBJ1-3|medium-sized|TRBV10-1
CASSETSGNTIYF